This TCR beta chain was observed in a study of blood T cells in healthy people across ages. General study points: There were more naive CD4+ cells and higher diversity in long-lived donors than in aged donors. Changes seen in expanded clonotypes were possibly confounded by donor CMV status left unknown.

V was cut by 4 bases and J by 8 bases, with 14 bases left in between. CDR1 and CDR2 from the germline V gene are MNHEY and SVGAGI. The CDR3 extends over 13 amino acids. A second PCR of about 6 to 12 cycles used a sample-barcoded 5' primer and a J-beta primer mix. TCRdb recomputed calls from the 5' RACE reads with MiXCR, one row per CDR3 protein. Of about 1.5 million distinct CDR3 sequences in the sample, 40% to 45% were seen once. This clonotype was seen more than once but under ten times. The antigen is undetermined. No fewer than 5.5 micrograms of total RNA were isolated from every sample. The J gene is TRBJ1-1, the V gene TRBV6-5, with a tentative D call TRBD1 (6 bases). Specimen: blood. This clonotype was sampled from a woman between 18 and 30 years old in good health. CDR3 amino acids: CASSFSTGREAFF. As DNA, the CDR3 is TGTGCCAGCAGTTTTTCAACAGGGAGAGAAGCTTTCTTT.